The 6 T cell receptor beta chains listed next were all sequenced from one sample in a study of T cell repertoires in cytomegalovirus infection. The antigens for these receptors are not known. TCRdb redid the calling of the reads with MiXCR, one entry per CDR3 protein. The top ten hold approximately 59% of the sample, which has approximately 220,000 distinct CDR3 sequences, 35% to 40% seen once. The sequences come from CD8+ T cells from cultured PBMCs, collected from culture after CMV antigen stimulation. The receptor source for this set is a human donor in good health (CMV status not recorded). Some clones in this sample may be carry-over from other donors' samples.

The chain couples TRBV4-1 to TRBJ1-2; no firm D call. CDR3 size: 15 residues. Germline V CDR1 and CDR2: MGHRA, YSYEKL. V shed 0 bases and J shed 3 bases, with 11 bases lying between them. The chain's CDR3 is CASSQDRGEHYGYTF. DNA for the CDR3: TGCGCCAGCAGCCAAGATCGCGGGGAGCACTATGGCTACACCTTC.

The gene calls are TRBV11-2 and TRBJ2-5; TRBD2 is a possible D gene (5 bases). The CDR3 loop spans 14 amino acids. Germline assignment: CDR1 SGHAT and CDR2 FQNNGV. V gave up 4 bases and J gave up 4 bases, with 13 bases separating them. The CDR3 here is CASSSTGEGETQYF. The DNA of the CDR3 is TGTGCCAGCAGCTCGACCGGTGAGGGAGAGACCCAGTACTTC.

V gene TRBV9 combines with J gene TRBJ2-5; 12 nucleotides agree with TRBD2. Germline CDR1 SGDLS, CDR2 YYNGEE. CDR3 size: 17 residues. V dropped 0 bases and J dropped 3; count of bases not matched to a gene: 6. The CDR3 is CASSVEGRLAGEETQYF. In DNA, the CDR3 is TGTGCCAGCAGCGTAGAGGGGCGACTAGCGGGAGAAGAGACCCAGTACTTC.

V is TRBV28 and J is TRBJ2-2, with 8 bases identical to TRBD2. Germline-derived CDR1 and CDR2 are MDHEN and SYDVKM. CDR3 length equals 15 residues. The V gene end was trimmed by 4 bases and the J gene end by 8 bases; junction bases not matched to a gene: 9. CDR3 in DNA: TGTGCCAGCAGTTCCGGGAGCGGGAGCACTGGGGAGCTGTTTTTT. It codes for CASSSGSGSTGELFF.

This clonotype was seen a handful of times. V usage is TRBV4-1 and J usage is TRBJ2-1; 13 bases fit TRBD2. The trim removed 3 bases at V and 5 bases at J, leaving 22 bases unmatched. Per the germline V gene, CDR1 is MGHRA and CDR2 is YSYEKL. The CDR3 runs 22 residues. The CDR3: CASSQAGTSGTGIYALDNEQFF. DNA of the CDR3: TGCGCCAGCAGCCAGGCCGGGACTAGCGGGACCGGGATCTACGCCTTAGACAATGAGCAGTTCTTC.

CDR3 sequence reads: CAISEAADYEQYF. The CDR3 region has the DNA TGTGCCATCAGTGAGGCGGCAGACTACGAGCAGTACTTC. V and J are TRBV10-3 and TRBJ2-7, with D unresolved. Germline loops: CDR1 ENHRY, CDR2 SYGVKD. The V end lost 2 bases, the J end lost 3 bases, and 8 bases lay between the germline ends. The CDR3 runs to 13 residues.